This T cell receptor beta chain appears in the sequencing data of a study of technical replicates of blood from a handful of donors. Clones were read by immunoSEQ multiplex PCR, and TCRdb kept only the in-frame ones, dropping some. The data contain roughly 100,000 clones, roughly 95% of them singletons. The CDR3 has 15 residues. V gave up 2 bases and J gave up 7 bases; unmatched junction bases: 3. The germline V gene has CDR1 MDHEN and CDR2 SYDVKM. The TCR was taken from a human donor in good health. The chain uses TRBV28 and TRBJ2-1, with 12 bases identical to TRBD2. The sample was T cells isolated from PBMCs. DNA of the CDR3: TGTGCCAGCAGTTTACTAGCGGGAGGGCTTAATGAGCAGTTCTTC. Protein sequence: CASSLLAGGLNEQFF.